The 26 T cell receptor beta chains listed next were all sequenced from one sample in a study of technical replicates of blood from a handful of donors. Clones were read by immunoSEQ multiplex PCR, and TCRdb kept only the in-frame ones, dropping some. Here the sample spans around 68,000 clones, 95% to 98% being singletons. Source material: T cells isolated from PBMCs. The source is a human donor in good health.

The chain is built from TRBV18 and TRBJ2-3, with 10 nucleotides matching TRBD2. J gave up 3 bases and V 3 bases, and 6 bases lay outside the gene matches. The CDR3 totals 16 residues. Per germline, CDR1 KGHSH and CDR2 LQKENI. CDR3 residues: CASSPRGLADTDTQYF. CDR3 DNA: TGTGCCAGCTCACCCCGCGGACTAGCGGATACAGATACGCAGTATTTT.

The gene calls are TRBV27 and TRBJ2-7; 8 bases map to TRBD1. The CDR3 is 13 amino acids. Germline V gene lookup returns CDR1 MNHEY and CDR2 SMNVEV (reference sequence). The V segment lost 2 bases and the J segment 6 bases; nucleotides outside the gene matches: 3. The CDR3 sequence is CASSLGQGAEQYF. The CDR3 coding sequence is TGTGCCAGCAGTTTAGGACAGGGAGCCGAGCAGTACTTC.

This clone was picked up a small number of times. This chain joins TRBV6-5 and TRBJ2-3; TRBD2 aligns across 7 bases. V lost 7 bases, J lost 1 base, and 8 bases stayed unmatched. This CDR3 region has 15 residues. Germline V gene sequence: CDR1 MNHEY, CDR2 SVGAGI. The CDR3 DNA sequence: TGTGCCAGCAATATGGCGGGAGTGGGCACAGATACGCAGTATTTT. It translates to CASNMAGVGTDTQYF.

This rearrangement joins TRBV6-5 to TRBJ2-5, with TRBD2 identical over 8 bases. The germline CDR1 and CDR2 sequences are MNHEY and SVGAGI. V shed 9 bases, J shed 4 bases, and the junction held 4 bases outside the gene matches. The length of the CDR3 is 12 residues. CDR3 loop: CASTSGIETQYF. The CDR3, as DNA: TGTGCCAGTACTAGCGGAATAGAGACCCAGTACTTC.

This chain joins TRBV6-1 and TRBJ2-7, with D maybe TRBD2 (6 bases). CDR1 and CDR2 (germline): MNHNS, SASEGT. The CDR3 contains 16 residues. V was shortened by 2 bases and J by 0 bases, with 14 bases between the two germline ends. CDR3 residues: CASSERRGKASYEQYF. In nucleotides, the CDR3 is TGTGCCAGCAGTGAAAGGCGCGGGAAGGCCTCCTACGAGCAGTACTTC.

The rearrangement uses TRBV20-1 and TRBJ1-1; D remains ambiguous. The CDR3 length is 11 residues. Germline V gene data show CDR1 as DFQATT and CDR2 as SNEGSKA (reference sequence). In DNA, the CDR3 is TGCAATACACAGCTGAACACTGAAGCTTTCTTT. Translating gives CNTQLNTEAFF.

The V call is TRBV6-6, the J call TRBJ2-1, with 9 bases that match TRBD2. The V segment lost 4 bases and the J segment 2 bases; nucleotides outside the gene matches: 3. The CDR3 covers 15 residues. The V gene's germline CDR1 is MNHNY and CDR2 SVGAGI (reference sequence). The CDR3 DNA sequence: TGTGCCAGCAGTTTAGCGGGAGTCCCCTACAATGAGCAGTTCTTC. This gives the protein CASSLAGVPYNEQFF.

The chain has TRBV10-3 and TRBJ1-1, with D possibly matching TRBD1 (6 bases). Germline CDR1 is ENHRY and CDR2 is SYGVKD. Trimming cost V 7 bases and J 1 base, with 16 bases left between them. This CDR3 comprises 15 residues. The CDR3 reads CAITDTGTRNTEAFF. The CDR3 DNA is TGTGCCATCACCGACACCGGGACACGGAACACTGAAGCTTTCTTT.

This chain uses TRBV4-1 with TRBJ2-4, with D hard to call. V lost 0 bases and J 6 bases, leaving 9 bases between the germline ends. The CDR3 sequence is 14 residues long. Germline V gives CDR1 MGHRA, CDR2 YSYEKL. This CDR3 is CASSQDRFGNIQYF. In nucleotides, the CDR3 is TGCGCCAGCAGCCAAGATCGGTTCGGAAACATTCAGTACTTC.

This chain connects TRBV29-1 to TRBJ1-1; D possibly corresponds to TRBD1 (5 bases). Per germline, CDR1 SQVTM and CDR2 ANQGSEA. Deletions cut 4 bases from V and 3 bases from J, with 12 bases between. There are 13 residues in the CDR3. The chain's CDR3 is CSVVGGGDTEAFF. CDR3 nucleotides: TGCAGCGTTGTTGGGGGAGGGGACACTGAAGCTTTCTTT. Looking up the rest from reference TRBV29-1 and TRBJ1-1 gives the full variable domain: SAVISQKPSRDICQRGTSLTIQCQVDSQVTMMFWYRQQPGQSLTLIATANQGSEATYESGFVIDKFPISRPNLTFSTLTVSNMSPEDSSIYLCSVVGGGDTEAFFGQGTRLTVV.

The rearrangement joins TRBV18 to TRBJ1-4; D may be TRBD1 (6 bases). This CDR3 is 15 amino acids long. Germline-derived CDR1 and CDR2 are KGHSH and LQKENI. Trimming left V 3 bases short and J 4 bases short, with 12 bases between. The CDR3: CASSPWTAHNEKLFF. In nucleotides, the CDR3 is TGTGCCAGCTCACCCTGGACAGCCCATAATGAAAAACTGTTTTTT.

Regarding this clone: This specimen includes other DNA sequences encoding the same CDR3. The chain is built from TRBV9 and TRBJ2-7; 11 nucleotides line up with TRBD2. V lost 2 bases and J lost 4; bases outside the gene matches: 2. CDR3 size: 14 residues. Germline values: CDR1 SGDLS, CDR2 YYNGEE. The CDR3 here is CASSVGTSGYEQYF. CDR3 coding DNA: TGTGCCAGCAGCGTCGGGACTAGCGGTTACGAGCAGTACTTC.

This rearrangement joins TRBV28 to TRBJ2-4, with 13 nucleotides matching TRBD2. The CDR3 loop spans 17 amino acids. Germline-derived CDR1 and CDR2 are MDHEN and SYDVKM. The V gene end was trimmed by 5 bases and the J gene end by 0 bases; junction bases not matched to a gene: 4. CDR3 sequence: CASSLTSGRVAKNIQYF. The CDR3 DNA follows: TGTGCCAGCAGTCTTACTAGCGGGAGGGTAGCCAAAAACATTCAGTACTTC.

The chain uses TRBV29-1 and TRBJ1-1; D remains ambiguous. The CDR3 runs 13 residues. The germline V gene has CDR1 SQVTM and CDR2 ANQGSEA. Deletions cut 7 bases from V and 0 bases from J, with 12 bases between. CDR3 loop: CSAEGRLNTEAFF. CDR3 sequence (DNA): TGCAGCGCCGAGGGCAGATTGAACACTGAAGCTTTCTTT. Full variable domain (missing parts from reference TRBV29-1 and TRBJ1-1): SAVISQKPSRDICQRGTSLTIQCQVDSQVTMMFWYRQQPGQSLTLIATANQGSEATYESGFVIDKFPISRPNLTFSTLTVSNMSPEDSSIYLCSAEGRLNTEAFFGQGTRLTVV.

This sequence joins TRBV10-3 and TRBJ1-4; the match to TRBD1 covers 8 bases. The trim removed 11 bases at V and 8 bases at J, leaving 10 bases unmatched. The CDR3 is 13 amino acids. Germline V gene sequence: CDR1 ENHRY, CDR2 SYGVKD. CDR3 coding DNA: TGTGCCGCGCAACAGGGGGAAGAGGAAAAACTGTTTTTT. Protein sequence: CAAQQGEEEKLFF.

This chain connects TRBV5-1 to TRBJ2-3; a weak D match, TRBD2 (6 bases). The V end was cut by 0 bases, the J end by 0 bases, with 14 bases between. Per the germline V gene, CDR1 is SGHRS and CDR2 is YFSETQ. The CDR3 runs 17 residues. CDR3: CASSLGMRSGSTDTQYF. The DNA for the CDR3 is TGCGCCAGCAGCTTGGGTATGCGGAGCGGGAGCACAGATACGCAGTATTTT.

V usage is TRBV29-1 and J usage is TRBJ1-1; 8 nucleotides line up with TRBD1. The CDR3 is 13 residues long. V lost 8 bases, J lost 1 base, and 6 bases stayed unmatched. CDR1 and CDR2 from the germline V gene are SQVTM and ANQGSEA. The CDR3 sequence is CSSDRAENTEAFF. The CDR3 DNA follows: TGCAGCTCGGACAGGGCGGAGAACACTGAAGCTTTCTTT. The complete variable domain, with remaining parts taken from reference TRBV29-1 and TRBJ1-1, reads SAVISQKPSRDICQRGTSLTIQCQVDSQVTMMFWYRQQPGQSLTLIATANQGSEATYESGFVIDKFPISRPNLTFSTLTVSNMSPEDSSIYLCSSDRAENTEAFFGQGTRLTVV.

This clone is a singleton in its sample. The J gene is TRBJ1-5, the V gene TRBV27; no firm D call. The CDR3 loop spans 13 amino acids. The V end was cut by 3 bases, the J end by 7 bases, with 10 bases between. Germline V CDR1 and CDR2: MNHEY, SMNVEV (reference sequence). The CDR3 protein is CASSFGVVQPQHF. The CDR3 region has the DNA TGTGCCAGCAGTTTCGGGGTAGTGCAGCCCCAGCATTTT.

The gene calls are TRBV2 and TRBJ1-1; TRBD1 might be the D (6 bases). The germline CDR1 and CDR2 sequences are SNHLY and FYNNEI. The CDR3 runs to 14 residues. With 6 bases removed from V and 0 bases from J, the gap between germline ends came to 11 bases. CDR3 in DNA: TGTGCCAGCAGCCCACAGGGAATGAACACTGAAGCTTTCTTT. It yields the protein CASSPQGMNTEAFF.

Only one count was recorded for this clone. The chain carries TRBV13 and TRBJ1-3, with D perhaps matching TRBD1 (5 bases). Germline CDR1 and CDR2: PRHDT and FYEKMQ (reference sequence). V lost 5 bases and J 8 bases, leaving 13 bases between the germline ends. CDR3 length: 13 residues. CDR3 sequence (DNA): TGTGCCAGCAGCGGGACGGGGGATGACACCATATATTTT. Translating gives CASSGTGDDTIYF.

This rearrangement joins TRBV5-4 to TRBJ2-7; TRBD2 is a possible D gene (6 bases). The CDR3 has 15 residues. Trimming left V 4 bases short and J 3 bases short, with 17 bases between. From germline, CDR1 is SGHNT and CDR2 YYREEE (reference sequence). CDR3: CASSGIPGEIYEQYF. DNA of the CDR3: TGTGCCAGCAGCGGGATCCCGGGGGAGATCTACGAGCAGTACTTC.

This clone was observed once. This chain links TRBV18 with TRBJ2-1; D gene unclear. Germline values: CDR1 KGHSH, CDR2 LQKENI. The ends were cut back, 2 bases at V and 6 bases at J, with 5 bases in the middle. CDR3 length: 12 amino acids. In nucleotides, the CDR3 is TGTGCCAGCTCACCAAGAGCCAATGAGCAGTTCTTC. This sequence encodes CASSPRANEQFF.

V usage is TRBV4-1 and J usage is TRBJ2-7; TRBD2 matches 9 bases. The germline gives CDR1 MGHRA, CDR2 YSYEKL. Losses at the gene ends were 3 bases for V and 2 bases for J; bases not matched to a gene: 8. CDR3 length: 16 amino acids. DNA for the CDR3: TGCGCCAGCAGCCACGCCCCTAGCGGGGCGACCTACGAGCAGTACTTC. Amino acid sequence: CASSHAPSGATYEQYF.

The chain carries TRBV28 and TRBJ1-4; no clear D. CDR1 is MDHEN, CDR2 SYDVKM, per germline. V was trimmed by 3 bases and J by 13 bases, leaving 15 bases between them. The CDR3 runs 13 residues. The CDR3 spells CASSFHKASGLFF. CDR3 in DNA: TGTGCCAGCAGTTTTCATAAGGCGAGCGGACTGTTTTTT.

The chain uses TRBV7-2 and TRBJ1-5; 8 bases align to TRBD1. The CDR3 runs to 17 residues. V lost 4 bases to trimming and J lost 0 bases; unmatched junction nucleotides: 8. Germline V gene data show CDR1 as SGHTA and CDR2 as FQGNSA. The CDR3 nucleotides are TGTGCCAGCAGCTCTGGGACAGGAGGGTATAGCAATCAGCCCCAGCATTTT. Its translation: CASSSGTGGYSNQPQHF.

The V gene is TRBV6-1, the J gene TRBJ1-3; possibly TRBD1 for D (6 bases). Trimming stripped 3 bases from V and 0 bases from J, with 15 bases between. This CDR3 contains 17 residues. The germline gives CDR1 MNHNS, CDR2 SASEGT. DNA for the CDR3: TGTGCCAGCAGTGATGGTCCTGGGGGCCTCTCTGGAAACACCATATATTTT. It is translated as CASSDGPGGLSGNTIYF.